This note documents a single T cell receptor (beta chain) sequence. These data come from a study of cytomegalovirus exposure and HLA in healthy donors. The study ran its PCR with 60 Vbeta and 13 Jbeta primers. Clones were read by immunoSEQ multiplex PCR, and TCRdb kept only the in-frame ones, dropping some. This table has 70,000 to 85,000 clones, 62% appearing once. This CDR3 has 14 residues. The germline gives CDR1 SQVTM, CDR2 ANQGSEA. After removal of 5 bases from V and 7 bases from J, the junction contained 8 bases not matched to a gene. The sequenced sample was PBMCs. The TCR originated in a male donor in good health and CMV-seropositive. The chain has TRBV29-1 and TRBJ1-1; 12 positions match TRBD1. This CDR3 reads CSVPGQGALGEAFF. CDR3 DNA: TGCAGCGTTCCGGGACAGGGGGCGCTTGGTGAAGCTTTCTTT.